The sequence of this TCR beta chain was determined in a study of cytomegalovirus exposure and HLA in healthy donors. Study details: A preliminary data release comprised roughly 80 million unique TCRs obtained from HLA-typed donors. Study-level results: The investigators catalogued 150 to 200 TCR beta chains as cytomegalovirus-associated. By HLA locus, TCR association rates varied in a later analysis, with DRB1 showing the most and HLA-C the fewest.

Turning to this clone: Its specificity is unknown.

PCR used 60 Vbeta primers and 13 Jbeta primers. Sequencing used immunoSEQ multiplex PCR; TCRdb keeps in-frame clones, though not all of them. The sample has 180,000 or so clones, 70% to 80% seen once. This CDR3 spans 18 amino acids. The germline CDR1 and CDR2 sequences are SGHAT and FQNNGV. The ends were cut back, 2 bases at V and 4 bases at J, with 21 bases in the middle. The sample comprised PBMCs. The sequence came from a woman between 50 and 59 years old in good health and CMV-seronegative. This chain joins TRBV11-2 and TRBJ1-3, with D possibly TRBD1 on 6 matching bases. CDR3: CASSLRRQGHKLGNTIYF. Written as DNA, the CDR3 is TGTGCCAGCAGCTTAAGGCGGCAGGGGCACAAGCTGGGAAACACCATATATTTT.